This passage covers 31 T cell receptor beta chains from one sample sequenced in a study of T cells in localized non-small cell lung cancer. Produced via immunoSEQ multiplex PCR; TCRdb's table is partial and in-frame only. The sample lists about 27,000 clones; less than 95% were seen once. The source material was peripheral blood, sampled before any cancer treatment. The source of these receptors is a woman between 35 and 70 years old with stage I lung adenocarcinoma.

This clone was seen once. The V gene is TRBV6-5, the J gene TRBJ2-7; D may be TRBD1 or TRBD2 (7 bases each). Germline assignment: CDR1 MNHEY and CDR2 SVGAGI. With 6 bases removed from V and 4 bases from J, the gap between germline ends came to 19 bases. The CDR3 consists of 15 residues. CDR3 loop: CASSTPSGTDYEQYF. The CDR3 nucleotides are TGTGCCAGCAGCACCCCAAGCGGGACAGATTACGAGCAGTACTTC.

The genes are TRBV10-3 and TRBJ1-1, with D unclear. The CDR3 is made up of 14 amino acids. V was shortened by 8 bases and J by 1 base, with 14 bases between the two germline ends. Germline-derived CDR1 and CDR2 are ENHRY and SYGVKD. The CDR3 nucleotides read TGTGCCATCGCTAGGGATGAAAGGAACACTGAAGCTTTCTTT. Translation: CAIARDERNTEAFF.

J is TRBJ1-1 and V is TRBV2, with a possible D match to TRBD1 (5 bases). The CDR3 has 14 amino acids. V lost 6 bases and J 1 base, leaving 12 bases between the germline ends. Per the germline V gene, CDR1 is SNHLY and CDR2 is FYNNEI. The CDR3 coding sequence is TGTGCCAGCAGCCCCGACAGAGGGAACACTGAAGCTTTCTTT. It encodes CASSPDRGNTEAFF.

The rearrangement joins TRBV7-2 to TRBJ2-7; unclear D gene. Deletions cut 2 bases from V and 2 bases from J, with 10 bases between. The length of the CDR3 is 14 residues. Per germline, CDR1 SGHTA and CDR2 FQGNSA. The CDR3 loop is CASSLRVAPYEQYF. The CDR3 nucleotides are TGTGCCAGCAGCTTAAGGGTCGCCCCCTACGAGCAGTACTTC.

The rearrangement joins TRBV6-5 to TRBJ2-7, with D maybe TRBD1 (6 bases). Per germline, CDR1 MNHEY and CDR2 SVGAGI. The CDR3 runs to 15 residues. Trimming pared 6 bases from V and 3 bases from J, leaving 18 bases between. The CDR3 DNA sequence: TGTGCCAGCAGCGGCCTCCTGGGACATAACTACGAGCAGTACTTC. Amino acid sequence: CASSGLLGHNYEQYF.

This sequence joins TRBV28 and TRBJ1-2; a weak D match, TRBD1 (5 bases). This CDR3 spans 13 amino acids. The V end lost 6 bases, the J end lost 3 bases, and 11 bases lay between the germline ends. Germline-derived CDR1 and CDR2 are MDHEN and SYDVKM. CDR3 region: CASSVDRDYGYTF. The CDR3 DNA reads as TGTGCCAGCAGCGTCGACAGAGACTATGGCTACACCTTC.

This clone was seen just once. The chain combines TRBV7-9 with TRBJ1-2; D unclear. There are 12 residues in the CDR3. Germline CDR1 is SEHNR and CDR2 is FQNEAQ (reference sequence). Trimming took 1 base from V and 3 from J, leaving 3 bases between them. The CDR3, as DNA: TGTGCCAGCAGCTTAGTCGACTATGGCTACACCTTC. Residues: CASSLVDYGYTF.

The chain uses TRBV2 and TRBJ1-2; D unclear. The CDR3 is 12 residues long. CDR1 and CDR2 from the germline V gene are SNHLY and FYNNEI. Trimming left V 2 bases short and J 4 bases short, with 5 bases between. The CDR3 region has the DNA TGTGCCAGCAGTGAACGGACCTATGGCTACACCTTC. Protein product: CASSERTYGYTF.

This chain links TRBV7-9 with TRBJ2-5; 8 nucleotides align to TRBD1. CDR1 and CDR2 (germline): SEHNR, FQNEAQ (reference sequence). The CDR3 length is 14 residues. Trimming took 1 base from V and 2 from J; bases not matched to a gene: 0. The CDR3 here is CASSLGTGQETQYF. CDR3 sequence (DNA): TGTGCCAGCAGCTTAGGGACAGGGCAAGAGACCCAGTACTTC.

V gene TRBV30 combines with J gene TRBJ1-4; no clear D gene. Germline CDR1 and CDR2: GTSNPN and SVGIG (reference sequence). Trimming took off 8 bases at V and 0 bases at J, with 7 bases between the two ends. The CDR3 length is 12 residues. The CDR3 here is CAGGATNEKLFF. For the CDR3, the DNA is TGTGCCGGCGGGGCAACTAATGAAAAACTGTTTTTT.

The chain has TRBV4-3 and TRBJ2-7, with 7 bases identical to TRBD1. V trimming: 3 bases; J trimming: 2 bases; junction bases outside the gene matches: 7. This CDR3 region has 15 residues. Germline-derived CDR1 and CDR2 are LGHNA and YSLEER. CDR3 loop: CASSHDRQGPYEQYF. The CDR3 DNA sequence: TGCGCCAGCAGCCACGATAGACAGGGACCCTACGAGCAGTACTTC.

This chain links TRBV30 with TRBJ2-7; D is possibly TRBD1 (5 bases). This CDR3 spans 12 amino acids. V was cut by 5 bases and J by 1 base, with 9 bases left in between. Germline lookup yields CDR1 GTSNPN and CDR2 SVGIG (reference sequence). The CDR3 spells CAWGALSYEQYF. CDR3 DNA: TGTGCCTGGGGGGCGCTGTCCTACGAGCAGTACTTC. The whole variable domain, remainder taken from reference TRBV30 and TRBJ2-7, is SQTIHQWPATLVQPVGSPLSLECTVEGTSNPNLYWYRQAAGRGLQLLFYSVGIGQISSEVPQNLSASRPQDRQFILSSKKLLLSDSGFYLCAWGALSYEQYFGPGTRLTVT.

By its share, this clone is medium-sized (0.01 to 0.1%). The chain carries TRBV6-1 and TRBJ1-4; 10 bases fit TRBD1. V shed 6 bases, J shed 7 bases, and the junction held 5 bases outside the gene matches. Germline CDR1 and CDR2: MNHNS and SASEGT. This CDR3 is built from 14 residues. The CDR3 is CASSPGQGFEKLFF. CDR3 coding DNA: TGTGCCAGCAGCCCGGGACAGGGGTTTGAAAAACTGTTTTTT.

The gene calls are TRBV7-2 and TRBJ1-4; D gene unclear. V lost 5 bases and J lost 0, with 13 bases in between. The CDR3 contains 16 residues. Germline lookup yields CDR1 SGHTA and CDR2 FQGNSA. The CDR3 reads CASSTRWSPTNEKLFF. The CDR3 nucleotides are TGTGCCAGCAGCACCCGGTGGTCCCCAACTAATGAAAAACTGTTTTTT.

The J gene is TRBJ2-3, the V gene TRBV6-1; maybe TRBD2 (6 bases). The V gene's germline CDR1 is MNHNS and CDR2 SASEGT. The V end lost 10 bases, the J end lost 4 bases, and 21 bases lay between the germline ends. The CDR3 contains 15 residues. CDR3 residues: CATLTGDRGADTQYF. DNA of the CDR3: TGTGCCACACTAACGGGAGACCGAGGGGCAGATACGCAGTATTTT.

The CDR3 DNA reads as TGTGCCAGTAGTCCTCGGGGGGGAAGGGACACTGAAGCTTTCTTT. It is translated as CASSPRGGRDTEAFF. The chain employs TRBV19 and TRBJ1-1; the D gene is possibly TRBD1 (5 bases). The CDR3 runs to 15 residues. Germline CDR1 LNHDA, CDR2 SQIVND (reference sequence). V dropped 5 bases and J dropped 3 bases, with 16 bases sitting between them.

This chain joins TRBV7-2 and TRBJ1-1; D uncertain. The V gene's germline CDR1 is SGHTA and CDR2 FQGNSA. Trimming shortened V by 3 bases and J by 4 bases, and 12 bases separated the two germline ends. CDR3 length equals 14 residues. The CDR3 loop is CASSFGTGGTEAFF. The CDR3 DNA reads TGTGCCAGCAGCTTTGGCACGGGTGGCACTGAAGCTTTCTTT. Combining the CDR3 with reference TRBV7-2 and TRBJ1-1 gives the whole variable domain GAGVSQSPSNKVTEKGKDVELRCDPISGHTALYWYRQSLGQGLEFLIYFQGNSAPDKSGLPSDRFSAERTGGSVSTLTIQRTQQEDSAVYLCASSFGTGGTEAFFGQGTRLTVV.

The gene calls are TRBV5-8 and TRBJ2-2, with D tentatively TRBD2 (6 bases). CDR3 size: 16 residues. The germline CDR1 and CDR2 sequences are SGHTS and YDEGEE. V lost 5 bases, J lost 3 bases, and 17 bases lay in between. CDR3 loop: CASRNSSVRYTGELFF. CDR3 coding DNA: TGTGCCAGCAGGAATTCTAGCGTGAGATACACCGGGGAGCTGTTTTTT.

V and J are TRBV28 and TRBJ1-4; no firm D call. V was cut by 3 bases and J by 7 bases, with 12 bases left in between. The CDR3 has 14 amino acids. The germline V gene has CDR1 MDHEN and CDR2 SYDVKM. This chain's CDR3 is CASSLDGLAEKLFF. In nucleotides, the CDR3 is TGTGCCAGCAGTTTGGACGGGTTGGCTGAAAAACTGTTTTTT.

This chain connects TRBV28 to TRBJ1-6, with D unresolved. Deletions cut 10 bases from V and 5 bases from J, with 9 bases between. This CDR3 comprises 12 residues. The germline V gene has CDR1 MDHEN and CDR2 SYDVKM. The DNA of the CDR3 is TGTGCCACCAATCCTAATAATTCACCCCTCCACTTT. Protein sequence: CATNPNNSPLHF.

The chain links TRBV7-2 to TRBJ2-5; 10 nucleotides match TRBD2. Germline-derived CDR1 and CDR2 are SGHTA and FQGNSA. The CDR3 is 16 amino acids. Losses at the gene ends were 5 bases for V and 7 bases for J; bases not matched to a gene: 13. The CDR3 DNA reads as TGTGCCAGCAGCCCTCCGGGACTAGCGCAAGACGGGACCCAGTACTTC. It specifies CASSPPGLAQDGTQYF.

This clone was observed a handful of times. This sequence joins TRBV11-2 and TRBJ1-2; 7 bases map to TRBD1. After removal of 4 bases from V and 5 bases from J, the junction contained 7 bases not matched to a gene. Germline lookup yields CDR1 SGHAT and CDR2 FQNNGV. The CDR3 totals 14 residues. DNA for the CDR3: TGTGCCAGCAGCTCTAACAGGGGAGGGTATGGCTACACCTTC. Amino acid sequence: CASSSNRGGYGYTF.

The CDR3 reads CSVEEAGTHTEAFF. The CDR3 nucleotides are TGCAGCGTTGAAGAAGCAGGGACTCACACTGAAGCTTTCTTT. The chain links TRBV29-1 to TRBJ1-1, with D perhaps matching TRBD1 (5 bases). CDR1 SQVTM and CDR2 ANQGSEA come from the germline V gene. CDR3 length: 14 amino acids. V gave up 0 bases and J gave up 3 bases, with 11 bases separating them. The full variable domain, in which reference TRBV29-1 and TRBJ1-1 provide the parts outside the CDR3, is SAVISQKPSRDICQRGTSLTIQCQVDSQVTMMFWYRQQPGQSLTLIATANQGSEATYESGFVIDKFPISRPNLTFSTLTVSNMSPEDSSIYLCSVEEAGTHTEAFFGQGTRLTVV.

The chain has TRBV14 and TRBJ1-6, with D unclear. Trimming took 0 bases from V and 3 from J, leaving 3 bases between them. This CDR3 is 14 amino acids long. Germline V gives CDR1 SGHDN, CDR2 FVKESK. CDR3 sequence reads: CASSQDYYNSPLHF. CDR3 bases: TGTGCCAGCAGCCAAGACTACTATAATTCACCCCTCCACTTT.

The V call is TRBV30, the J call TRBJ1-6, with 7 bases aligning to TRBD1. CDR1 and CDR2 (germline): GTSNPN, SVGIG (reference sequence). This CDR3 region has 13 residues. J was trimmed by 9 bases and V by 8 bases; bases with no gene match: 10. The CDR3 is CAVTDRETSPLHF. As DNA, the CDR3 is TGTGCCGTGACCGACAGGGAGACTTCACCCCTCCACTTT.

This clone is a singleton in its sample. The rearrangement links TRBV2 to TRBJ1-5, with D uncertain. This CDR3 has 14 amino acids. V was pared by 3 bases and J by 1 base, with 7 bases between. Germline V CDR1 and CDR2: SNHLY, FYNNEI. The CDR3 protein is CASSDRTSNQPQHF. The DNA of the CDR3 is TGTGCCAGCAGTGACCGTACCAGCAATCAGCCCCAGCATTTT.

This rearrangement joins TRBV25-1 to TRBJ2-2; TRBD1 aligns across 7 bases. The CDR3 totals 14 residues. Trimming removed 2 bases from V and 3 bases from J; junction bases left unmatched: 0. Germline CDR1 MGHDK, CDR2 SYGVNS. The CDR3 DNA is TGTGCCAGCAGTGAAGGACAGGACACCGGGGAGCTGTTTTTT. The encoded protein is CASSEGQDTGELFF.

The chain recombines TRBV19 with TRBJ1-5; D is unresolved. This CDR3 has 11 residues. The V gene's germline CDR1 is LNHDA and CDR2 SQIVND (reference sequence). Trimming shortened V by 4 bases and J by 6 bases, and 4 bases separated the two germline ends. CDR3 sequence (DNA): TGTGCCAGTAGTAACTCTCAGCCCCAGCATTTT. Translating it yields CASSNSQPQHF. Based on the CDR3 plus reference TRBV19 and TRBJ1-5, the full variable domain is DGGITQSPKYLFRKEGQNVTLSCEQNLNHDAMYWYRQDPGQGLRLIYYSQIVNDFQKGDIAEGYSVSREKKESFPLTVTSAQKNPTAFYLCASSNSQPQHFGDGTRLSIL.

CDR3 DNA sequence: TGTGCCAGCAGCTTGGGGACAGGGGGCTTAGAGACCCAGTACTTC. This codes for CASSLGTGGLETQYF. The J gene is TRBJ2-5, the V gene TRBV5-5, with 11 bases lining up with TRBD1. V shed 0 bases, J shed 4 bases, and the junction held 2 bases outside the gene matches. Looked up from germline, CDR1 is SGHKS and CDR2 is YYEKEE (reference sequence). CDR3 size: 15 residues. Full variable domain (rest looked up from reference TRBV5-5 and TRBJ2-5): DAGVTQSPTHLIKTRGQQVTLRCSPISGHKSVSWYQQVLGQGPQFIFQYYEKEERGRGNFPDRFSARQFPNYSSELNVNALLLGDSALYLCASSLGTGGLETQYFGPGTRLLVL.

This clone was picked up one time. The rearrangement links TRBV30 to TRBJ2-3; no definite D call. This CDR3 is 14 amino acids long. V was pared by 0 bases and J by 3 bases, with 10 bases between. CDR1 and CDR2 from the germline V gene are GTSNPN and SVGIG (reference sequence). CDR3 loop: CAWSVPETTDTQYF. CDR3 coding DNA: TGTGCCTGGAGTGTACCCGAGACAACAGATACGCAGTATTTT. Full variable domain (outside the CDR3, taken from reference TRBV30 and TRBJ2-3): SQTIHQWPATLVQPVGSPLSLECTVEGTSNPNLYWYRQAAGRGLQLLFYSVGIGQISSEVPQNLSASRPQDRQFILSSKKLLLSDSGFYLCAWSVPETTDTQYFGPGTRLTVL.

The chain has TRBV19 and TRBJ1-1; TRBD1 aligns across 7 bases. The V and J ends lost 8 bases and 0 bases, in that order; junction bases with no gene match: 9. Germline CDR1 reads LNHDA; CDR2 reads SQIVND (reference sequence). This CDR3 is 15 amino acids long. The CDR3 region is CASGAPTGMNTEAFF. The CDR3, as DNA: TGTGCCAGTGGAGCTCCGACAGGGATGAACACTGAAGCTTTCTTT.